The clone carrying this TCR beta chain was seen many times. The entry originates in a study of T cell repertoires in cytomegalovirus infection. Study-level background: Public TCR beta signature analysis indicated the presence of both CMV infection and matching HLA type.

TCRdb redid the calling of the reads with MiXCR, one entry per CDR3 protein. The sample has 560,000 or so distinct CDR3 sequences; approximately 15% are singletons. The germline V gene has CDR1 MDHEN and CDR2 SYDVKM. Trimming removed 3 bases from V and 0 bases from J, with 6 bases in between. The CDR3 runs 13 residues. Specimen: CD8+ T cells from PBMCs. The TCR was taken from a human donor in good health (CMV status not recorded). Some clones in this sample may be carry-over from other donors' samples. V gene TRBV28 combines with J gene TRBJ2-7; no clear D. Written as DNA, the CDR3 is TGTGCCAGCAGTTTTTTGAGCTCCTACGAGCAGTACTTC. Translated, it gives CASSFLSSYEQYF.